The clone carrying this T cell receptor beta chain appeared once. Germline assignment: CDR1 SGHTA and CDR2 FQGNSA. The CDR3 runs to 16 residues. The trim removed 2 bases at V and 1 base at J, leaving 3 bases unmatched. Recent vaccinations or acute infections were absent in the healthy HIV-negative adult donors. These data belong to a study of shared clonotypes between healthy human individuals. Generated by immunoSEQ multiplex PCR, the TCRdb table keeps only in-frame clones and is missing some. The sample carries 950,000 to 1,100,000 clones, 70% to 80% recorded once. This chain uses TRBV7-2 with TRBJ2-2; TRBD2 aligns across 8 bases. Sequenced sample: memory CD4+ T cells from PBMCs. Subset reported: CD45RA-negative fraction. The sequence derives from a man between 18 and 29 years old in good health. Some clones in this sample may be carry-over from other donors' samples. The CDR3 coding sequence is TGTGCCAGCAGCTTATTTGCGGGGGGGAACACCGGGGAGCTGTTTTTT. Its protein is CASSLFAGGNTGELFF. Looking up the rest from reference TRBV7-2 and TRBJ2-2 gives the full variable domain: GAGVSQSPSNKVTEKGKDVELRCDPISGHTALYWYRQSLGQGLEFLIYFQGNSAPDKSGLPSDRFSAERTGGSVSTLTIQRTQQEDSAVYLCASSLFAGGNTGELFFGEGSRLTVL.